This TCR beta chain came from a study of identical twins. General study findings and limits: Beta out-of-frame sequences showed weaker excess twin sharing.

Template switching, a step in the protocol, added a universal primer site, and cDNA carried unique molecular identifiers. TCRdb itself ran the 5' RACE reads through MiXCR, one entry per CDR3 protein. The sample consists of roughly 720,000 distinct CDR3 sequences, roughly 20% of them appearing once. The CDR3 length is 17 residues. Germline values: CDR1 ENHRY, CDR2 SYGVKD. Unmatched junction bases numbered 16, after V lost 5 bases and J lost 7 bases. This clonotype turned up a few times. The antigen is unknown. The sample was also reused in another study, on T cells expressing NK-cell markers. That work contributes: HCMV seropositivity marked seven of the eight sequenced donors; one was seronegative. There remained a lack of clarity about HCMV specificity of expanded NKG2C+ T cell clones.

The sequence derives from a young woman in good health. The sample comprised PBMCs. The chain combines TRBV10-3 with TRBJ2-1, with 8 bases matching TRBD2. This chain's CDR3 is CAISPLAGTGVGNEQFF. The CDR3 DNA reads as TGTGCCATCAGTCCCTTAGCGGGAACGGGTGTAGGTAATGAGCAGTTCTTC.